This T cell receptor beta chain was observed in a study of early T cells in non-severe SARS-CoV-2 infection. The germline CDR1 and CDR2 sequences are MNHEY and SMNVEV (reference sequence). The CDR3 is 16 residues long. V dropped 1 base and J dropped 3 bases, with 10 bases sitting between them. Overall study findings and caveats: Private and CD4 specificities were missed by VDJdb matching, which favored anti-spike CD8 responses.

This clonotype was seen ten or more times. Its specificity is unknown. TCRdb recomputed calls from the 5' RACE reads with MiXCR, one row per CDR3 protein. Among some 33,000 distinct CDR3 sequences, around 5.9% were seen once, and the ten largest hold roughly 13%. The sequence was collected from an adult who was a healthcare worker with PCR-confirmed SARS-CoV-2 infection or an uninfected control (not recorded which). The sample taken for sequencing was whole blood. The chain joins TRBV27 to TRBJ1-6; D perhaps matches TRBD1 (5 bases). This chain's CDR3 is CASSLFQGYYNSPLHF. In nucleotides, the CDR3 is TGTGCCAGCAGTTTATTCCAGGGATACTATAATTCACCCCTCCACTTT.